This is a list of T cell receptor beta chains from one sample in a study of blood T cells in healthy people across ages. TCRdb used MiXCR to reprocess the 5' RACE reads, holding one entry per CDR3 protein. This table has roughly 830,000 distinct CDR3 sequences, 62% appearing once. The specimen was blood. These receptors were obtained from a man aged 25-45 years in good health. Each CDR3 is given with its conserved first and last residue. The D gene is left open where the match is weak. Size is omitted from some rows. Given values are once, few, many or a class for expanded clones.

j_gene: TRBJ2-3; d_gene: NA; v_gene: TRBV29-1; abundance: few; CDR3nt: TGCAGCGTTGAACCCGGAGCAGGAGATACGCAGTATTTT; CDR3aa: CSVEPGAGDTQYF
j_gene: TRBJ2-7; d_gene: NA; v_gene: TRBV2; abundance: NA; CDR3nt: TGTGCCAGCAGTGAAGGACAGTATATCGAGCAGTACTTC; CDR3aa: CASSEGQYIEQYF
j_gene: TRBJ2-7; d_gene: NA; v_gene: TRBV7-2; abundance: NA; CDR3nt: TGTGCCAGCAGCTCCCCCGGGGCCTCCTACGAGCAGTACTTC; CDR3aa: CASSSPGASYEQYF
j_gene: TRBJ2-1; d_gene: NA; v_gene: TRBV5-6; abundance: NA; CDR3nt: TGTGCCAGCAGCGGGGATGAGTTGCTTGATGAGCAGTTCTTC; CDR3aa: CASSGDELLDEQFF
j_gene: TRBJ2-7; d_gene: NA; v_gene: TRBV4-2; abundance: NA; CDR3nt: TGTGCCAGCAGCCAAGAGCCAGGGGAGGACCACTACGAGCAGTACTTC; CDR3aa: CASSQEPGEDHYEQYF
j_gene: TRBJ2-6; d_gene: NA; v_gene: TRBV7-6; abundance: NA; CDR3nt: TGTGTCAGCACCCCGTCGGGTTCTGGGGCCAACGTCCTGACTTTC; CDR3aa: CVSTPSGSGANVLTF
j_gene: TRBJ2-1; d_gene: TRBD2; v_gene: TRBV4-3; abundance: NA; CDR3nt: TGCGCCAGCAGCGAAGGGACTAGCGGGGGGAGAGATGAGCAGTTCTTC; CDR3aa: CASSEGTSGGRDEQFF
j_gene: TRBJ2-5; d_gene: NA; v_gene: TRBV6-2/TRBV6-3; abundance: NA; CDR3nt: TGTGCCAGCAGTTACGGGCCCGGGCGGACCCAGTACTTC; CDR3aa: CASSYGPGRTQYF
j_gene: TRBJ2-5; d_gene: TRBD2; v_gene: TRBV4-3; abundance: NA; CDR3nt: TGCGCCAGCAGCCAAGAGAGCCTAGCGGGGGAGACCCAGTACTTC; CDR3aa: CASSQESLAGETQYF
j_gene: TRBJ2-3; d_gene: TRBD1; v_gene: TRBV4-2; abundance: NA; CDR3nt: TGTGCCAGCAGCCACTCCGGACAGGGGGCCGGTACAGATACGCAGTATTTT; CDR3aa: CASSHSGQGAGTDTQYF
j_gene: TRBJ2-5; d_gene: TRBD2; v_gene: TRBV6-5; abundance: NA; CDR3nt: TGTGCCAGCAGTTATTCCCTAGCGGGGGGTATCCAAGAGACCCAGTACTTC; CDR3aa: CASSYSLAGGIQETQYF
j_gene: TRBJ2-7; d_gene: NA; v_gene: TRBV5-1; abundance: few; CDR3nt: TGCGCCAGCAGCTTGGCCGTCGCCTACGAGCAGTACTTC; CDR3aa: CASSLAVAYEQYF
j_gene: TRBJ2-1; d_gene: NA; v_gene: TRBV24-1; abundance: few; CDR3nt: TGTGCCACCAGTGATTTGGGCCGGGACAAAGAGCAGTTCTTC; CDR3aa: CATSDLGRDKEQFF
j_gene: TRBJ2-2; d_gene: NA; v_gene: TRBV7-2; abundance: NA; CDR3nt: TGTGCCAGCAGCTTAGTCCAACCGGGAACCGGGGAGCTGTTTTTT; CDR3aa: CASSLVQPGTGELFF
j_gene: TRBJ2-1; d_gene: TRBD2; v_gene: TRBV7-3; abundance: NA; CDR3nt: TGTGCCAGCAGCTCCACCCTAGCGGACTACAATGAGCAGTTCTTC; CDR3aa: CASSSTLADYNEQFF
j_gene: TRBJ2-1; d_gene: TRBD1; v_gene: TRBV29-1; abundance: NA; CDR3nt: TGCAGCGTTGTACGGGACAGGGGTAGGAATGAGCAGTTCTTC; CDR3aa: CSVVRDRGRNEQFF
j_gene: TRBJ2-5; d_gene: NA; v_gene: TRBV29-1; abundance: NA; CDR3nt: TGCAGCGGCCGCACGGCGGGAAAAGAGGCCCAGTACTTC; CDR3aa: CSGRTAGKEAQYF
j_gene: TRBJ1-6; d_gene: NA; v_gene: TRBV3-1; abundance: few; CDR3nt: TGTGCCAGCAGCCAAGATATCGGTTCACCCCTCCACTTT; CDR3aa: CASSQDIGSPLHF
j_gene: TRBJ2-7; d_gene: TRBD2; v_gene: TRBV7-2; abundance: NA; CDR3nt: TGTGCCAGCAGCTTAGACCAGACTAGCGCTAAGAGGGAGCAGTACTTC; CDR3aa: CASSLDQTSAKREQYF
j_gene: TRBJ2-1; d_gene: NA; v_gene: TRBV20-1; abundance: few; CDR3nt: TGCAGTGCTAGTGGTTTCAATGAGCAGTTCTTC; CDR3aa: CSASGFNEQFF
j_gene: TRBJ2-1; d_gene: NA; v_gene: TRBV29-1; abundance: few; CDR3nt: TGCAGCGTTTCCCAACCCGCCAGGCAGTTCTTC; CDR3aa: CSVSQPARQFF
j_gene: TRBJ2-1; d_gene: TRBD2; v_gene: TRBV7-2; abundance: few; CDR3nt: TGTGCCAGCAGCCGAGAGCGGGGGGGCCTTAATGAGCAGTTCTTC; CDR3aa: CASSRERGGLNEQFF
j_gene: TRBJ2-1; d_gene: NA; v_gene: TRBV7-8; abundance: once; CDR3nt: TGTGCCAGCAGCCCTTACAGCCTAAGCTCCTACAATGAGCAGTTCTTC; CDR3aa: CASSPYSLSSYNEQFF
j_gene: TRBJ2-7; d_gene: NA; v_gene: TRBV27; abundance: NA; CDR3nt: TGTGCCAGCACCCTCTATGCGGGTACCCTCGACGAGCAGTACTTC; CDR3aa: CASTLYAGTLDEQYF
j_gene: TRBJ2-3; d_gene: TRBD2; v_gene: TRBV4-2; abundance: few; CDR3nt: TGTGCCAGCAGCCAAGTCTCTAGCGGGGGGGCGTATACGCAGTATTTT; CDR3aa: CASSQVSSGGAYTQYF
j_gene: TRBJ2-5; d_gene: TRBD2; v_gene: TRBV7-3; abundance: NA; CDR3nt: TGTGCCAGCAGCCCCATTACTAGCGGGGGCCAAGAGACCCAGTACTTC; CDR3aa: CASSPITSGGQETQYF
j_gene: TRBJ2-7; d_gene: NA; v_gene: TRBV4-3; abundance: NA; CDR3nt: TGCGCCAGCAGCTCTCAGACTAGTAGGGGACCCTACGAGCAGTACTTC; CDR3aa: CASSSQTSRGPYEQYF
j_gene: TRBJ1-2; d_gene: NA; v_gene: TRBV10-3; abundance: NA; CDR3nt: TGTGCCATCAGGGGAAGTGACGGCCGGGGAGTAGAGGGCTACACCTTC; CDR3aa: CAIRGSDGRGVEGYTF
j_gene: TRBJ2-7; d_gene: NA; v_gene: TRBV4-3; abundance: NA; CDR3nt: TGCGCCAGCAGCCAAGAAAGAGGAGAGAAAGGCTACGAGCAGTACTTC; CDR3aa: CASSQERGEKGYEQYF
j_gene: TRBJ2-1; d_gene: TRBD2; v_gene: TRBV6-1; abundance: NA; CDR3nt: TGTGCCAGCAGTCCAGGACTAGCGGGGGTTAGCTCCTACAATGAGCAGTTCTTC; CDR3aa: CASSPGLAGVSSYNEQFF
j_gene: TRBJ1-6; d_gene: NA; v_gene: TRBV12-3/TRBV12-4; abundance: NA; CDR3nt: TGTGCCAGCAGTTTTGAGCAATCGCCCCTCCACTTT; CDR3aa: CASSFEQSPLHF